This T cell receptor beta chain was obtained from a study of cytomegalovirus exposure and HLA in healthy donors. Trimming at V came to 3 bases and at J to 0 bases, leaving 8 bases not matched to a gene. Looked up from germline, CDR1 is ENHRY and CDR2 is SYGVKD. This CDR3 has 17 amino acids. Primers for the PCR totalled 60 Vbeta and 13 Jbeta. Some clones are missing from TCRdb's copy, which holds only in-frame ones; the method was immunoSEQ multiplex PCR. The sample lists 150,000 to 200,000 clones; roughly 70% were seen once. The sequence derives from a male donor in good health and CMV-seronegative. This chain connects TRBV10-3 to TRBJ2-3, with TRBD2 matching 8 bases. The material sequenced was PBMCs. For the CDR3, the DNA is TGTGCCATCAGTGACCCGTGGCTAGCGGGTAGCACAGATACGCAGTATTTT. It translates to CAISDPWLAGSTDTQYF.